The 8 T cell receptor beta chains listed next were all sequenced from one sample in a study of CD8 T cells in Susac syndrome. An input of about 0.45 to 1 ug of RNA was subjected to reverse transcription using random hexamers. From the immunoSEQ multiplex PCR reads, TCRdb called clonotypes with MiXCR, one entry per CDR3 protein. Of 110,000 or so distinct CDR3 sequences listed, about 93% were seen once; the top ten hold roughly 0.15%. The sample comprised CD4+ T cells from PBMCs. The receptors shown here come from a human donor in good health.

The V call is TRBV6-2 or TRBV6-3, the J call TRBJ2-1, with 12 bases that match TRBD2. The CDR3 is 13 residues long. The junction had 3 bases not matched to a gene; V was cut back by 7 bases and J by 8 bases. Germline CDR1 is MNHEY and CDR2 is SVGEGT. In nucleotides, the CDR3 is TGTGCCAGCACTAGCGGGAGGGTGGATGAGCAGTTCTTC. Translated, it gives CASTSGRVDEQFF.

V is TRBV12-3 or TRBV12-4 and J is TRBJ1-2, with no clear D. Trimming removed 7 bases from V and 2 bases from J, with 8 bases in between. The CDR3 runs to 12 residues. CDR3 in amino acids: CASIGQNYGYTF. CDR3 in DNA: TGTGCCAGCATCGGGCAGAACTATGGCTACACCTTC.

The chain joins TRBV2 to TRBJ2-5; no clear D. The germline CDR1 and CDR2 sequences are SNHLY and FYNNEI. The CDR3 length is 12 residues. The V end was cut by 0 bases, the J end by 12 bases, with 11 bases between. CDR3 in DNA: TGTGCCAGCAGTGAAGCGAGTCGACACGAGTACTTC. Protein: CASSEASRHEYF.

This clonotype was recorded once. The CDR3 sequence is CASSSKSYNEQFF. The CDR3 bases are TGTGCCAGCAGCTCCAAGTCGTACAATGAGCAGTTCTTC. V gene TRBV7-3 combines with J gene TRBJ2-1; D ambiguous. CDR1 is SGHTA, CDR2 FQGTGA, per germline. V was pared by 4 bases and J by 4 bases, with 8 bases between. The length of the CDR3 is 13 residues.

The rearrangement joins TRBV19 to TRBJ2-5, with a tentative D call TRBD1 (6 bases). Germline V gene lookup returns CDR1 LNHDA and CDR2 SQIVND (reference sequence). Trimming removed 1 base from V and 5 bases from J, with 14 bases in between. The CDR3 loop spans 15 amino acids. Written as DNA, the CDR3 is TGTGCCAGTAGTATAGGCGTGTGGGGGCCGGAGACCCAGTACTTC. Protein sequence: CASSIGVWGPETQYF.

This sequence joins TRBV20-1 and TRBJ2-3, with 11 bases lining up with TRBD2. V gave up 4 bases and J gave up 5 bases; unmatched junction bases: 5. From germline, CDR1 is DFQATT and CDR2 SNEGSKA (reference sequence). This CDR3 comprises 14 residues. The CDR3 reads CSAKTSGSLDTQYF. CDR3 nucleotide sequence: TGCAGTGCTAAAACTAGCGGGAGTCTAGATACGCAGTATTTT.

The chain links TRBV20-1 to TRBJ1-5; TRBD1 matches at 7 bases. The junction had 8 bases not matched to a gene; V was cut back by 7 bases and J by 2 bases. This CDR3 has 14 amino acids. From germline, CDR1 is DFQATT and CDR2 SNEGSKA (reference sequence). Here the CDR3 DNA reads TGCAGTGTAGGGACAGCTCTAGGCAATCAGCCCCAGCATTTT. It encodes CSVGTALGNQPQHF.

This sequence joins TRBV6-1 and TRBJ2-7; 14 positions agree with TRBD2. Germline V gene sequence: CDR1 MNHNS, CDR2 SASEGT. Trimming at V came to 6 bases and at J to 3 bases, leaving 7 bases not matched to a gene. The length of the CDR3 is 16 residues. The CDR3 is CASRPSGLAGVYEQYF. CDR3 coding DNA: TGTGCCAGCAGGCCATCGGGACTAGCGGGAGTCTACGAGCAGTACTTC.